These 4 T cell receptor beta chains were sequenced from one sample in a study of T cells of healthy individuals. Via MiXCR, TCRdb re-called the 5' RACE reads, giving one row per CDR3 protein. Here the sample spans around 63,000 distinct CDR3 sequences, 15% to 20% being singletons. The receptor set was obtained from a human donor in good health.

This clonotype was counted many times. The V gene is TRBV6-2 or TRBV6-3, the J gene TRBJ2-5; 7 nucleotides align to TRBD2. V was pared by 3 bases and J by 4 bases, with 8 bases of the junction left unmatched. Germline CDR1 MNHEY, CDR2 SVGEGT. The CDR3 is made up of 15 amino acids. The CDR3 DNA is TGTGCCAGCAGTTATGCCGGGACTAATGTAGAGACCCAGTACTTC. This gives the protein CASSYAGTNVETQYF.

This clonotype was picked up one time. The J gene is TRBJ1-2, the V gene TRBV5-1; 8 positions match TRBD1. This CDR3 spans 15 amino acids. The germline CDR1 and CDR2 sequences are SGHRS and YFSETQ. The V and J ends lost 0 bases and 4 bases, in that order; junction bases with no gene match: 5. This CDR3 is CASSLDQGAIYGYTF. The CDR3 DNA reads TGCGCCAGCAGCTTGGACCAGGGGGCGATCTATGGCTACACCTTC. The full variable domain, completed using reference TRBV5-1 and TRBJ1-2, is KAGVTQTPRYLIKTRGQQVTLSCSPISGHRSVSWYQQTPGQGLQFLFEYFSETQRNKGNFPGRFSGRQFSNSRSEMNVSTLELGDSALYLCASSLDQGAIYGYTFGSGTRLTVV.

This clonotype was picked up many times. This chain uses TRBV3-1 with TRBJ2-7, with 9 bases that match TRBD1. This CDR3 region has 15 residues. The germline V gene encodes CDR1 LGHDT and CDR2 YNNKEL (reference sequence). V dropped 2 bases and J dropped 4; count of bases not matched to a gene: 6. As DNA, the CDR3 is TGTGCCAGCAGCCAACGGGGGACAGGGCAGTACGAGCAGTACTTC. The encoded protein is CASSQRGTGQYEQYF.

In this sample, this clonotype turned up a few times. The chain combines TRBV4-2 with TRBJ1-2; D is perhaps TRBD1 (5 bases). The germline V gene has CDR1 LGHNA and CDR2 YNFKEQ. The CDR3 is made up of 17 amino acids. V lost 1 base to trimming and J lost 4 bases, with 19 bases between them. CDR3 sequence (DNA): TGTGCCAGCAGCCAAGTAGGAGCAGGCTCCGGGGGCTATGGCTACACCTTC. Translating it yields CASSQVGAGSGGYGYTF.